The entry below describes one T cell receptor (beta chain). The antigen is unknown. These data belong to a study of vaccination effects on CD4 cells after COVID-19. Study-level findings and limits: Early post-infection timepoints were missing from the study, which also had few convalescent patients. There was marked clonal contraction among infection- and vaccine-induced clones late after vaccination.

Method: immunoSEQ multiplex PCR; TCRdb's copy keeps in-frame clones and lacks some. Among some 41,000 clones listed, around 76% were seen once. Ahead of sequencing, the ViraFEST assay grew antigen-specific CD4+ T cells using viral peptide pools. It was after nine to ten days of culture that CD4+ T cells were isolated. In the vaccine recipients, nucleocapsid antibodies were negative and there was no prior SARS-CoV-2 infection. The culture medium for two million PBMC per well included roughly 10 IU/ml IL-2 and 9.5 to 10 ug/ml peptides. Half-medium changes using IL-2 medium occurred on days 3 and 7. The sequence was obtained from a human donor who received a COVID-19 vaccine. Sequenced here: CD4+ T cells from PBMCs cultured with SARS-CoV-2 spike peptides, sampled before COVID-19 vaccination.

CDR3: CASSSGTPNTEAFF. Written as DNA, the CDR3 is TGTGCCAGCTCCTCAGGGACACCGAACACTGAAGCTTTCTTT. The chain employs TRBV7-9 and TRBJ1-1; maybe TRBD1 (6 bases). This CDR3 spans 14 amino acids. Between the trimmed V and J ends, which lost 8 bases and 1 base, there was a span of 14 bases. Germline CDR1 SEHNR, CDR2 FQNEAQ (reference sequence).